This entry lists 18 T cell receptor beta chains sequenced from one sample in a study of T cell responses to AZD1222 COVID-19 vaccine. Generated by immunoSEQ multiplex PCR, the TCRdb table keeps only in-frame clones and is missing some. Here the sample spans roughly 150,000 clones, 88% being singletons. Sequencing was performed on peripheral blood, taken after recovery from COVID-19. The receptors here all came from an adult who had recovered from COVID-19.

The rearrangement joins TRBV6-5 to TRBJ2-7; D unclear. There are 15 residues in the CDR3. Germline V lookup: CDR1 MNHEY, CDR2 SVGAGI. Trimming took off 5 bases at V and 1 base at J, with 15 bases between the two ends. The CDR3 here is CASSRSVSESYEQYF. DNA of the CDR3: TGTGCCAGCAGTCGAAGCGTCAGTGAGTCCTACGAGCAGTACTTC.

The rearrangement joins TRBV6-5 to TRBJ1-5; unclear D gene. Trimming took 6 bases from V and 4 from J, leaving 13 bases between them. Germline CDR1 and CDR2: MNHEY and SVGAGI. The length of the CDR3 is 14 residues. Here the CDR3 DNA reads TGTGCCAGCAGCCGGACCGGACGTAATCAGCCCCAGCATTTT. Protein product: CASSRTGRNQPQHF.

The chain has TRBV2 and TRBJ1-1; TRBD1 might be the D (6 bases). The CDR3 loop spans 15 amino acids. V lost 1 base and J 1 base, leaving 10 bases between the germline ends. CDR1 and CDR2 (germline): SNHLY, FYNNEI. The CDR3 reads CASSEEPGANTEAFF. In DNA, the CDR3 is TGTGCCAGCAGTGAAGAGCCGGGGGCGAACACTGAAGCTTTCTTT.

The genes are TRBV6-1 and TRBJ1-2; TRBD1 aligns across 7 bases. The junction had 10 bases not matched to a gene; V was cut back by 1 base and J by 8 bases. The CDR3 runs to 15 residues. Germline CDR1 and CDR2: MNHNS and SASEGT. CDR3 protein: CASSEGTGPLAGYTF. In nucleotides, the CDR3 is TGTGCCAGCAGTGAAGGGACAGGCCCACTGGCGGGCTACACCTTC.

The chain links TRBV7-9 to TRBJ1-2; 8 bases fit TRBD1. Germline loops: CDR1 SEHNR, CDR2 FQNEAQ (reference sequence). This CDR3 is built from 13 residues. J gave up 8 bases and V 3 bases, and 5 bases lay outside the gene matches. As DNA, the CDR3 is TGTGCCAGCAGCTTCCTGGACAGGGACGGCTACACCTTC. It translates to CASSFLDRDGYTF.

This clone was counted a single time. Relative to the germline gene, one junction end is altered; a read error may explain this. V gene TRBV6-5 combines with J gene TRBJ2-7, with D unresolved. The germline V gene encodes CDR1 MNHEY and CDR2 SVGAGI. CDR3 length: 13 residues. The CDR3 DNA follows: TGTGCCAGCAGTGACTCGAGCTCCTACGAGCAGTACTTC. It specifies CASSDSSSYEQYF.

CDR3 sequence (DNA): TGTGCCAGTAGTAGGAGACGAGGGGCAGGGGAAGAGACCCAGTACTTC. Its translation is CASSRRRGAGEETQYF. This chain links TRBV19 with TRBJ2-5; tentatively, D is TRBD1 (6 bases). Germline V gene sequence: CDR1 LNHDA, CDR2 SQIVND (reference sequence). CDR3 length equals 16 residues. The V end lost 4 bases, the J end lost 3 bases, and 18 bases lay between the germline ends.

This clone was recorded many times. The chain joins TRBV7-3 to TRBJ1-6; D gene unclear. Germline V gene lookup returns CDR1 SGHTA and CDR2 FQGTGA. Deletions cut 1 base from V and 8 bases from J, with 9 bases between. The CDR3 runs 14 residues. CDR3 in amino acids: CASSLSPGYSPLHF. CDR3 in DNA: TGTGCCAGCAGCTTAAGTCCGGGGTATTCACCCCTCCACTTT.

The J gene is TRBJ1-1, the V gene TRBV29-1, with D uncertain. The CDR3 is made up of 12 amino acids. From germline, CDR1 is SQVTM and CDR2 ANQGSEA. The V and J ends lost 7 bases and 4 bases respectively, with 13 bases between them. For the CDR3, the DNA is TGCAGCGCCTTTACCAGGCCCACTGAAGCTTTCTTT. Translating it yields CSAFTRPTEAFF. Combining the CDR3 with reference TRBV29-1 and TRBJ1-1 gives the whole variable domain SAVISQKPSRDICQRGTSLTIQCQVDSQVTMMFWYRQQPGQSLTLIATANQGSEATYESGFVIDKFPISRPNLTFSTLTVSNMSPEDSSIYLCSAFTRPTEAFFGQGTRLTVV.

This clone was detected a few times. Here the CDR3 reads CSFNRGRIGGYTF. The DNA of the CDR3 is TGCAGCTTTAACAGGGGGCGCATTGGGGGCTACACCTTC. The chain joins TRBV29-1 to TRBJ1-2, with 9 bases identical to TRBD1. V was clipped by 8 bases and J by 8 bases; unmatched bases: 12. CDR1 and CDR2 from the germline V gene are SQVTM and ANQGSEA. The CDR3 extends over 13 amino acids.

For the CDR3, the DNA is TGTGCCAGCAGTGAAGGCCCGTATAGCAATCAGCCCCAGCATTTT. Amino acids: CASSEGPYSNQPQHF. The chain employs TRBV6-1 and TRBJ1-5; no clear D. This CDR3 spans 15 amino acids. Germline lookup yields CDR1 MNHNS and CDR2 SASEGT. The V gene lost 1 base and the J gene lost 0 bases, with 7 bases spanning the gap.

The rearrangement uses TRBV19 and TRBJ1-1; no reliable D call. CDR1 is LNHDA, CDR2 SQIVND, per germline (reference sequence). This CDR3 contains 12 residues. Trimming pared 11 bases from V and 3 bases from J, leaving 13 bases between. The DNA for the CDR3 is TGTGCCGCTACGGGAGCGGACACTGAAGCTTTCTTT. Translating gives CAATGADTEAFF.

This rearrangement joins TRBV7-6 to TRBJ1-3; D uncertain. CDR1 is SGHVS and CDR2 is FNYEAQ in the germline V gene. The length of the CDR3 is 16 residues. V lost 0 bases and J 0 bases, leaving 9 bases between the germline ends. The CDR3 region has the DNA TGTGCCAGCAGCTTAGCCGGACGGCGCTCTGGAAACACCATATATTTT. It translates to CASSLAGRRSGNTIYF.

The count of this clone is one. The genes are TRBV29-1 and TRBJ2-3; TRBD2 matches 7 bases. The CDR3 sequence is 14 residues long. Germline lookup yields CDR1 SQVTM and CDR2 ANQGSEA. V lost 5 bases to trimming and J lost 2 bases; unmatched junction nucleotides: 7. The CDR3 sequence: CSVLRESNTDTQYF. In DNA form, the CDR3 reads TGCAGCGTTCTGCGGGAGTCTAACACAGATACGCAGTATTTT.

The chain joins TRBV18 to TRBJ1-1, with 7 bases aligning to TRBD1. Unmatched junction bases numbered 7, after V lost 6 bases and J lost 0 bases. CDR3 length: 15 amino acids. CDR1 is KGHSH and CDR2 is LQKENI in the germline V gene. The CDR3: CASSPSGGMNTEAFF. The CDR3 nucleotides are TGTGCCAGCTCCCCCTCAGGGGGGATGAACACTGAAGCTTTCTTT. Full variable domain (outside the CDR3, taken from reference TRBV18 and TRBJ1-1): NAGVMQNPRHLVRRRGQEARLRCSPMKGHSHVYWYRQLPEEGLKFMVYLQKENIIDESGMPKERFSAEFPKEGPSILRIQQVVRGDSAAYFCASSPSGGMNTEAFFGQGTRLTVV.

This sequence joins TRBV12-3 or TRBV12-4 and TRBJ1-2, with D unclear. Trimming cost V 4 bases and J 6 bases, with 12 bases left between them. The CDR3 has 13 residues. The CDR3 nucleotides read TGTGCCAGCAGTTCAGCGCGAGTGGATGGCTACACCTTC. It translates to CASSSARVDGYTF.

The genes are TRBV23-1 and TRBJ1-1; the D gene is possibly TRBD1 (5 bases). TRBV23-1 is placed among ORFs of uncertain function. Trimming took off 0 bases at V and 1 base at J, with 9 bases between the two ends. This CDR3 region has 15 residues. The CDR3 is CASSQSRGRNTEAFF. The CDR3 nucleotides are TGCGCCAGCAGTCAATCGAGGGGCAGGAACACTGAAGCTTTCTTT.

This chain's CDR3 is CASSQDGGYQETQYF. CDR3 DNA: TGTGCCAGCAGCCAAGATGGTGGGTACCAAGAGACCCAGTACTTC. The gene calls are TRBV3-1 (or the pseudogene TRBV3-2) and TRBJ2-5, with no clear D. Germline assignment: CDR1 LGHDT and CDR2 YNNKEL (reference sequence). V was pared by 0 bases and J by 0 bases, with 8 bases between. The CDR3 has 15 residues.